These 2 T cell receptor beta chains were sequenced from one sample in a study of immune evolution from preneoplasia to lung adenocarcinoma. Data came from immunoSEQ multiplex PCR; TCRdb stores just in-frame clones and leaves some out. The sample lists over 6,500 clones, roughly four fifths occurring once. The sample comprised FFPE invasive lung adenocarcinoma tissue. The receptors derive from a person aged 50-75 years with lung adenocarcinoma.

This clone was counted once. V is TRBV11-3 and J is TRBJ2-3, with D possibly TRBD2 on 6 matching bases. Germline-derived CDR1 and CDR2 are SGHNT and YENEEA. Trimming pared 5 bases from V and 1 base from J, leaving 7 bases between. The CDR3 length is 13 residues. The CDR3 sequence: CASSRRGTDTQYF. The CDR3 bases are TGTGCCAGCAGCAGGAGGGGCACAGATACGCAGTATTTT.

The chain has TRBV7-6 and TRBJ2-1, with TRBD2 identical over 10 bases. The CDR3 has 16 amino acids. V lost 5 bases and J lost 7; bases outside the gene matches: 11. CDR1 is SGHVS and CDR2 is FNYEAQ in the germline V gene. DNA for the CDR3: TGTGCCAGCAGCCGTGGCGTAGCGGGAGGTACGAATGAGCAGTTCTTC. It translates to CASSRGVAGGTNEQFF. Looking up the rest from reference TRBV7-6 and TRBJ2-1 gives the full variable domain: GAGVSQSPRYKVTKRGQDVALRCDPISGHVSLYWYRQALGQGPEFLTYFNYEAQQDKSGLPNDRFSAERPEGSISTLTIQRTEQRDSAMYRCASSRGVAGGTNEQFFGPGTRLTVL.